These 9 T cell receptor beta chains were sequenced from one sample in a study of follicular helper T cells after annual influenza vaccination. TCRdb's copy holds only in-frame clones and misses some; the assay was immunoSEQ multiplex PCR. The sample carries roughly 9,300 clones, roughly 80% recorded once. Time point denoted: 2015-2016 season, 7 days after influenza vaccination. The material was CXCR5+ CD38- circulating T follicular helper cells from blood, obtained 7 days after influenza vaccination. Subset denoted: circulating Tfh, non-naive CD4+CXCR5+PD-1+ (ICOS+CD38+ or ICOS-CD38-). Every receptor here comes from an adult who received the influenza vaccine.

The chain couples TRBV19 to TRBJ1-3; D perhaps matches TRBD1 (5 bases). Trimming left V 4 bases short and J 0 bases short, with 13 bases between. The CDR3 loop spans 16 amino acids. Germline lookup yields CDR1 LNHDA and CDR2 SQIVND (reference sequence). This CDR3 reads CASSTQGRTSGNTIYF. The CDR3, as DNA: TGTGCCAGTAGTACCCAGGGACGGACCTCTGGAAACACCATATATTTT. Drawing the rest from reference TRBV19 and TRBJ1-3, the complete variable domain is DGGITQSPKYLFRKEGQNVTLSCEQNLNHDAMYWYRQDPGQGLRLIYYSQIVNDFQKGDIAEGYSVSREKKESFPLTVTSAQKNPTAFYLCASSTQGRTSGNTIYFGEGSWLTVV.

The J gene is TRBJ1-2, the V gene TRBV29-1; 8 bases map to TRBD1. CDR1 SQVTM and CDR2 ANQGSEA come from the germline V gene. The ends lost 6 bases at V and 6 bases at J; junction bases unmatched: 3. The CDR3 extends over 11 amino acids. Here the CDR3 DNA reads TGCAGCGTGGGACAGGCGGATGGCTACACCTTC. It is translated as CSVGQADGYTF.

This clone has a single count. The genes are TRBV10-3 and TRBJ1-2, with 7 bases identical to TRBD1. Germline assignment: CDR1 ENHRY and CDR2 SYGVKD. J was trimmed by 7 bases and V by 4 bases; bases with no gene match: 12. The CDR3 runs 15 residues. The CDR3 DNA sequence: TGTGCCATCAGTGGGTCGGGGACAGACTCTTCTGGCTACACCTTC. This sequence encodes CAISGSGTDSSGYTF.

This chain connects TRBV6-6 to TRBJ1-1, with TRBD1 matching 7 bases. CDR1 is MNHNY and CDR2 is SVGAGI in the germline V gene (reference sequence). CDR3 length: 13 residues. Germline trimming cut 6 bases from V and 5 bases from J; bases unmatched to any gene: 6. Here the CDR3 DNA reads TGTGCCAGCAGCACAGGGGTAGATACTGAAGCTTTCTTT. Translation gives CASSTGVDTEAFF.

This clone was found a few times. The chain couples TRBV28 to TRBJ1-2; 8 nucleotides line up with TRBD1. The ends lost 4 bases at V and 9 bases at J; junction bases unmatched: 4. The CDR3 consists of 12 residues. Germline CDR1 and CDR2: MDHEN and SYDVKM. The DNA for the CDR3 is TGTGCCAGCAGTTCGGACAGGGCTAGCTACACCTTC. This gives the protein CASSSDRASYTF.

V and J are TRBV7-2 and TRBJ1-4, with 8 nucleotides matching TRBD1. CDR3 length: 15 amino acids. The V gene's germline CDR1 is SGHTA and CDR2 FQGNSA. Trimming removed 5 bases from V and 6 bases from J; junction bases left unmatched: 8. This CDR3 reads CASSVRTGYDEKLFF. CDR3 nucleotide sequence: TGTGCCAGCAGCGTCCGGACAGGGTATGATGAAAAACTGTTTTTT.

This chain uses TRBV11-2 with TRBJ2-7; D gene uncertain. Trimming took 6 bases from V and 3 from J, leaving 18 bases between them. CDR3 length: 15 residues. Germline V lookup: CDR1 SGHAT, CDR2 FQNNGV. The chain's CDR3 is CASSTGLAGFYEQYF. The CDR3 bases are TGTGCCAGCAGTACGGGCTTAGCAGGATTCTACGAGCAGTACTTC.

The rearrangement links TRBV7-2 to TRBJ1-6; the D is unclear. V was trimmed by 6 bases and J by 8 bases, leaving 14 bases between them. This CDR3 contains 14 residues. Germline V gene sequence: CDR1 SGHTA, CDR2 FQGNSA. CDR3 coding DNA: TGTGCCAGCAGTTTCTGGGTGATTGATTCACCCCTCCACTTT. It codes for CASSFWVIDSPLHF.

The chain recombines TRBV10-3 with TRBJ2-3; D unresolved. The CDR3 totals 15 residues. Trimming cost V 0 bases and J 2 bases, with 9 bases left between them. Germline V CDR1 and CDR2: ENHRY, SYGVKD. In DNA, the CDR3 is TGTGCCATCAGTGAGTCGATGGGGTACACAGATACGCAGTATTTT. Its translation is CAISESMGYTDTQYF.